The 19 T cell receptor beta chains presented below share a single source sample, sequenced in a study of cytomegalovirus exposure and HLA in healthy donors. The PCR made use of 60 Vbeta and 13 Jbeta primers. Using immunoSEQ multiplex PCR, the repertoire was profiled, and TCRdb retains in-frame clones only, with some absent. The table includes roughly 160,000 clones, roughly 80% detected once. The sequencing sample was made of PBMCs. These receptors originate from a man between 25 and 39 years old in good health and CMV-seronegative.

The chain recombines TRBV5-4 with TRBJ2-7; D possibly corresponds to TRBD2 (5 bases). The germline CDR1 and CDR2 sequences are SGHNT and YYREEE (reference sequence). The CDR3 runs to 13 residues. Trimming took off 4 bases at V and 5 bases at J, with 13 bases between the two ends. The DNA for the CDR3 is TGTGCCAGCAGCCTCACCCACGGGAACGAGCAGTACTTC. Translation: CASSLTHGNEQYF.

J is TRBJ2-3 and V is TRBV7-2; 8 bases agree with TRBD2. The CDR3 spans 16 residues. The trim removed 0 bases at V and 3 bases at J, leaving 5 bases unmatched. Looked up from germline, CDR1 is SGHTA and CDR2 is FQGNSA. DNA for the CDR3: TGTGCCAGCAGCTTAGCGCTGACGGGAGGGACAGATACGCAGTATTTT. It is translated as CASSLALTGGTDTQYF.

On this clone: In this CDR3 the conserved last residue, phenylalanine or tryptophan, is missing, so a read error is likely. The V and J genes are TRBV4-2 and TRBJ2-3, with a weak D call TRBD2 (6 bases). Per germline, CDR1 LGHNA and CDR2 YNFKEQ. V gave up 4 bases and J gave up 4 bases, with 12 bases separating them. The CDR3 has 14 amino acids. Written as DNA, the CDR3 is TGTGCCAGCAGCCCCCTAGCGCGGGCAGATACGCAGTATTGT. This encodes CASSPLARADTQYC.

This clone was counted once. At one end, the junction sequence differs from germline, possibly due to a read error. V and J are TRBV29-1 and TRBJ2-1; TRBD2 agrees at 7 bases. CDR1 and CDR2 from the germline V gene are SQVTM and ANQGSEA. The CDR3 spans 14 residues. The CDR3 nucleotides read TGCAGCGCGATGGGGGGGGTTTCCTCCAATGAGCAGTTCTTC. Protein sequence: CSAMGGVSSNEQFF.

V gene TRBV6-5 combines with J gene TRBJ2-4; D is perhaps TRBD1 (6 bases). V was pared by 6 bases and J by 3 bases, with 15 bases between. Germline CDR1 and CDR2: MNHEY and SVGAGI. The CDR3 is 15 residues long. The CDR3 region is CASSGATGDKNIQYF. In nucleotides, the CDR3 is TGTGCCAGCAGCGGGGCGACAGGTGACAAAAACATTCAGTACTTC.

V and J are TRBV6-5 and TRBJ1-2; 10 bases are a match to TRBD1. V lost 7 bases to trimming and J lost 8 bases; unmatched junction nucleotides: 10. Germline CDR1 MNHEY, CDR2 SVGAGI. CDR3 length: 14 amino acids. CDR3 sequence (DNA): TGTGCCAGCACAAGACAGGGGGCGCTCCAGGGCTACACCTTC. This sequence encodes CASTRQGALQGYTF.

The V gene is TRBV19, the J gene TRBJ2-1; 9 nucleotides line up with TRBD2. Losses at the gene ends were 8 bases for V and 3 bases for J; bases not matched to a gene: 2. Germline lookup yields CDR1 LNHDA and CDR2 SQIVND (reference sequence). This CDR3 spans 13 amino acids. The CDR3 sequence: CASETSGYNEQFF. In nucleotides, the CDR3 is TGTGCCAGTGAGACTAGCGGCTACAATGAGCAGTTCTTC.

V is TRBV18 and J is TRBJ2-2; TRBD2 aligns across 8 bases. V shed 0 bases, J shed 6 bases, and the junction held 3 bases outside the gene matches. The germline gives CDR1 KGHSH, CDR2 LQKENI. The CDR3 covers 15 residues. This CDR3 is CASSPPSRGAGELFF. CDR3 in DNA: TGTGCCAGCTCACCACCCTCGCGGGGGGCCGGGGAGCTGTTTTTT.

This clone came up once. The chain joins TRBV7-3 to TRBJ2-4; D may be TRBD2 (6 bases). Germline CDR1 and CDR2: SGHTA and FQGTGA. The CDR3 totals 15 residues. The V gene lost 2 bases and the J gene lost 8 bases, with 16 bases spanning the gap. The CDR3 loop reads CASSLDGRGSDIQYF. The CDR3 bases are TGTGCCAGCAGCTTAGACGGCCGGGGGTCAGACATTCAGTACTTC.

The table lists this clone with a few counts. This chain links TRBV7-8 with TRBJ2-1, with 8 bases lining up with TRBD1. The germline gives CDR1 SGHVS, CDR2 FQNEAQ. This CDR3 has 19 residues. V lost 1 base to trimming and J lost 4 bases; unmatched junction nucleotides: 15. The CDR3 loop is CASSLGWTGLPLEYNEQFF. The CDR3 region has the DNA TGTGCCAGCAGCTTAGGGTGGACAGGGCTTCCCCTAGAATACAATGAGCAGTTCTTC.

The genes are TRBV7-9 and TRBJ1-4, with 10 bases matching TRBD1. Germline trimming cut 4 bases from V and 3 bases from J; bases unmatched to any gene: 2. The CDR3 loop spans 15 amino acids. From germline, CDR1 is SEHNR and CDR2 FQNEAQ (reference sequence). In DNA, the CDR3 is TGTGCCAGCAGCTGGACAGGGGGGCCTAATGAAAAACTGTTTTTT. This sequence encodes CASSWTGGPNEKLFF.

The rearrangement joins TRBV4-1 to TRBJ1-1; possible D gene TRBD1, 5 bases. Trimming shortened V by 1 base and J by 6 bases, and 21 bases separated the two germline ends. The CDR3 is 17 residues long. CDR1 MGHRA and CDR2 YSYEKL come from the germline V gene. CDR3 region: CASSQGLSWTIGAEAFF. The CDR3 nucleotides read TGCGCCAGCAGCCAAGGTTTGAGTTGGACAATAGGGGCTGAAGCTTTCTTT.

For the CDR3, the DNA is TGTGCCGGAGGGACAGGGGTGAACACTGAAGCTTTCTTT. This gives the protein CAGGTGVNTEAFF. The chain is built from TRBV6-1 and TRBJ1-1; 10 bases map to TRBD1. The CDR3 extends over 13 amino acids. Trimming cost V 11 bases and J 0 bases; bases outside gene matches: 3. Germline V gives CDR1 MNHNS, CDR2 SASEGT.

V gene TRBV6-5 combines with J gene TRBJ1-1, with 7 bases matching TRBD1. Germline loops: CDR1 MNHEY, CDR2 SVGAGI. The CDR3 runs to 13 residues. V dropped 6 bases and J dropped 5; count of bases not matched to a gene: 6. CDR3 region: CASRLGTATEAFF. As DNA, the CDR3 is TGTGCCAGCAGACTCGGGACAGCAACTGAAGCTTTCTTT.

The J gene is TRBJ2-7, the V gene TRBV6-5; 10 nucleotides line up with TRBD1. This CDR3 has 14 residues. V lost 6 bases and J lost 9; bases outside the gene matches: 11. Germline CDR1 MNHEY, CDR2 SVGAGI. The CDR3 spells CASRPAGQGFVQYF. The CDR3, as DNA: TGTGCCAGCAGGCCGGCGGGACAGGGGTTTGTGCAGTACTTC.

Written as DNA, the CDR3 is TGTGCCAGCAGCCCGACTAGCGGGAGTAGGGAGACCCAGTACTTC. It codes for CASSPTSGSRETQYF. This sequence joins TRBV5-4 and TRBJ2-5; TRBD2 aligns across 12 bases. CDR1 and CDR2 from the germline V gene are SGHNT and YYREEE (reference sequence). V was clipped by 4 bases and J by 5 bases; unmatched bases: 6. The CDR3 length is 15 residues.

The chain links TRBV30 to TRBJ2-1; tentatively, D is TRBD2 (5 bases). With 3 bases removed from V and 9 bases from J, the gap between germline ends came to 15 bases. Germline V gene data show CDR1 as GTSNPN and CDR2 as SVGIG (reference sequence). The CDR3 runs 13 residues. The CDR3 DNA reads TGTGCCTGGAGATCAGACCAGGCGGGTGAGCAGTTCTTC. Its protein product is CAWRSDQAGEQFF.

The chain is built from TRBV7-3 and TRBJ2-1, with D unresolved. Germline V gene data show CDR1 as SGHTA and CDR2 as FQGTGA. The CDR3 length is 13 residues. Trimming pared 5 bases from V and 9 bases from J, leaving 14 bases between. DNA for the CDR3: TGTGCCAGCAGCCTCGGGTCCTACCTTGAGCAGTTCTTC. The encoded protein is CASSLGSYLEQFF.

This CDR3 is CASSQEWETEAFF. CDR3 coding DNA: TGCGCCAGCAGCCAAGAATGGGAGACTGAAGCTTTCTTT. The chain links TRBV4-3 to TRBJ1-1; D is unresolved. V dropped 0 bases and J dropped 5 bases, with 7 bases sitting between them. Per the germline V gene, CDR1 is LGHNA and CDR2 is YSLEER. The CDR3 runs to 13 residues.